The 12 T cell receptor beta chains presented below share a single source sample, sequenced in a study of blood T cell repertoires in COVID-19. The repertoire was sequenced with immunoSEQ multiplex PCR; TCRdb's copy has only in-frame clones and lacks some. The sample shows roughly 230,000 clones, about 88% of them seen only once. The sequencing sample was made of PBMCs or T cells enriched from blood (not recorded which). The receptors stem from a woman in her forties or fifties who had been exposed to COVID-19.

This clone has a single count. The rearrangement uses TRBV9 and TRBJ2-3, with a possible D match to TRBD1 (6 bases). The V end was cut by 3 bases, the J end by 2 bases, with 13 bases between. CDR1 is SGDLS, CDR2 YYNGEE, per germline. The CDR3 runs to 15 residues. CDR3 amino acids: CASSAGHDYTDTQYF. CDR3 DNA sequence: TGTGCCAGCAGCGCGGGACACGACTACACAGATACGCAGTATTTT.

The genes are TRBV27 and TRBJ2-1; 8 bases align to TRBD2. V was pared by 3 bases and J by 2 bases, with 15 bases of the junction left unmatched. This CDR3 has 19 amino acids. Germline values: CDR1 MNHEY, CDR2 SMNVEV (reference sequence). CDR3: CASSFSALAAGLAYNEQFF. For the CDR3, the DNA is TGTGCCAGCAGTTTCTCGGCACTAGCGGCGGGACTAGCCTACAATGAGCAGTTCTTC.

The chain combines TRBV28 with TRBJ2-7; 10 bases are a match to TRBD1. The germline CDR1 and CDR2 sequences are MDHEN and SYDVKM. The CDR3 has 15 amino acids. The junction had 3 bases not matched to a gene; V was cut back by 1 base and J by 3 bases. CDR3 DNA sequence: TGTGCCAGCAGTTTATTCGGGGACAGGGGCTACGAGCAGTACTTC. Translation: CASSLFGDRGYEQYF.

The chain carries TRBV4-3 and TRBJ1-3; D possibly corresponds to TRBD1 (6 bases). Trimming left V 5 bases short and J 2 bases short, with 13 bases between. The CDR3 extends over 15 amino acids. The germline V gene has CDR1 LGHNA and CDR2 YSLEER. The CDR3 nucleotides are TGCGCCAGCAGCTTTCAGCCAGGGGCTGGAAACACCATATATTTT. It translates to CASSFQPGAGNTIYF.

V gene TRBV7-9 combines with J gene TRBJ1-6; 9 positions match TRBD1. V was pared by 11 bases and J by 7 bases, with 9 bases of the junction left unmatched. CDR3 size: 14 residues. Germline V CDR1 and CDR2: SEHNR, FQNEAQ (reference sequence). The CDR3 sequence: CAGGGQGINSPLHF. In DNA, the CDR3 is TGTGCCGGCGGCGGACAGGGGATCAATTCACCCCTCCACTTT.

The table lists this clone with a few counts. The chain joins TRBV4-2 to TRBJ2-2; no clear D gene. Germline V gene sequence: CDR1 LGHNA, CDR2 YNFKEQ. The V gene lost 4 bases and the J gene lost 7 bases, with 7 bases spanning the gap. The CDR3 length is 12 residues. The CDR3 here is CASSRSGGELFF. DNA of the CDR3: TGTGCCAGCAGCCGCTCGGGCGGGGAGCTGTTTTTT.

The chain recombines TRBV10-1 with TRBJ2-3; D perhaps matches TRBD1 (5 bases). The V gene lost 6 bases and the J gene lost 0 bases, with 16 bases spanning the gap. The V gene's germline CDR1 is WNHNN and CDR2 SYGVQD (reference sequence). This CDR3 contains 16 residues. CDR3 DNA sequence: TGCGCCAGCAGCTCCGGACAATCCGCGAGCACAGATACGCAGTATTTT. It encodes CASSSGQSASTDTQYF.

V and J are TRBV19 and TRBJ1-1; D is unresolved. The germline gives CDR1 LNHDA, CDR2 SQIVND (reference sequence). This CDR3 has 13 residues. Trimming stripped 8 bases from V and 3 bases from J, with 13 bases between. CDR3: CASDLGRDTEAFF. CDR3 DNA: TGTGCCAGTGACCTCGGGAGAGACACTGAAGCTTTCTTT.

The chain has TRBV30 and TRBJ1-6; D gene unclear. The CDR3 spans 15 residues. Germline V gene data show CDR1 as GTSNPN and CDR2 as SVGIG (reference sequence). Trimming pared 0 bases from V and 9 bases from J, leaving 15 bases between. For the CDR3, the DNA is TGTGCCTGGAGTGTAGGCAGAACAACGGGTTCACCCCTCCACTTT. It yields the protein CAWSVGRTTGSPLHF.

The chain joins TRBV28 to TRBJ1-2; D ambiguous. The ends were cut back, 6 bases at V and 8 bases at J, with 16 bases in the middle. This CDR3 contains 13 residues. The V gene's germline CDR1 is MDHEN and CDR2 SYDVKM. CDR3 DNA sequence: TGTGCCAGCAGGCTACCAGGACTGAGGGGCTACACCTTC. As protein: CASRLPGLRGYTF.

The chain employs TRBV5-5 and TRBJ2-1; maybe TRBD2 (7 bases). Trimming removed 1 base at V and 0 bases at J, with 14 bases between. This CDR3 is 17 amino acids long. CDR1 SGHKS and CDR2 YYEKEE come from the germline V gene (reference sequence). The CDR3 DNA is TGTGCCAGCAGCTTGACGGGGGGCCTACTCTCCTACAATGAGCAGTTCTTC. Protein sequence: CASSLTGGLLSYNEQFF. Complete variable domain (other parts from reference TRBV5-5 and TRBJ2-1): DAGVTQSPTHLIKTRGQQVTLRCSPISGHKSVSWYQQVLGQGPQFIFQYYEKEERGRGNFPDRFSARQFPNYSSELNVNALLLGDSALYLCASSLTGGLLSYNEQFFGPGTRLTVL.

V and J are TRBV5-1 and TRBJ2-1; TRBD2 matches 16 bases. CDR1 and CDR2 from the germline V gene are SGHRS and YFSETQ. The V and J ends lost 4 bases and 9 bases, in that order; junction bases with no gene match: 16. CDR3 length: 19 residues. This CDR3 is CASSTTSTGTSGGAFEQFF. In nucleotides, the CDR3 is TGCGCCAGCAGCACCACAAGCACCGGGACTAGCGGGGGGGCCTTTGAGCAGTTCTTC.